Detailed here is one T cell receptor (beta chain). The antigen is unknown. The entry originates in a study of neoadjuvant anti-PD-1 for oral cavity cancer. About the research overall: Around day 43, patients without progression received a fourth nivolumab dose before surgery. Study-wide results and limits: Only a few patients per response group were TCR-analyzed; validation needed.

Most PBMC samples had approximately 480 ng input DNA in six replicates. Using immunoSEQ multiplex PCR, the repertoire was profiled, and TCRdb retains in-frame clones only, with some absent. The repertoire has 65,000 to 95,000 clones, around 80% of them found once; the top ten carry over 2.5%. V was pared by 2 bases and J by 5 bases, with 4 bases of the junction left unmatched. The CDR3 covers 15 residues. CDR1 is SGHVS, CDR2 FQNEAQ, per germline. PBMCs were not maintained or expanded in culture before analysis. Sequences were derived from PBMCs, sampled before nivolumab (anti-PD-1) treatment. This sequence joins TRBV7-8 and TRBJ2-3, with 10 bases identical to TRBD2. The TCR was taken from a person aged 35-79 years with oral cavity squamous cell carcinoma. Here the CDR3 DNA reads TGTGCCAGCAGCTTATCAGCGGGAGGGCGAGATACGCAGTATTTT. It specifies CASSLSAGGRDTQYF.